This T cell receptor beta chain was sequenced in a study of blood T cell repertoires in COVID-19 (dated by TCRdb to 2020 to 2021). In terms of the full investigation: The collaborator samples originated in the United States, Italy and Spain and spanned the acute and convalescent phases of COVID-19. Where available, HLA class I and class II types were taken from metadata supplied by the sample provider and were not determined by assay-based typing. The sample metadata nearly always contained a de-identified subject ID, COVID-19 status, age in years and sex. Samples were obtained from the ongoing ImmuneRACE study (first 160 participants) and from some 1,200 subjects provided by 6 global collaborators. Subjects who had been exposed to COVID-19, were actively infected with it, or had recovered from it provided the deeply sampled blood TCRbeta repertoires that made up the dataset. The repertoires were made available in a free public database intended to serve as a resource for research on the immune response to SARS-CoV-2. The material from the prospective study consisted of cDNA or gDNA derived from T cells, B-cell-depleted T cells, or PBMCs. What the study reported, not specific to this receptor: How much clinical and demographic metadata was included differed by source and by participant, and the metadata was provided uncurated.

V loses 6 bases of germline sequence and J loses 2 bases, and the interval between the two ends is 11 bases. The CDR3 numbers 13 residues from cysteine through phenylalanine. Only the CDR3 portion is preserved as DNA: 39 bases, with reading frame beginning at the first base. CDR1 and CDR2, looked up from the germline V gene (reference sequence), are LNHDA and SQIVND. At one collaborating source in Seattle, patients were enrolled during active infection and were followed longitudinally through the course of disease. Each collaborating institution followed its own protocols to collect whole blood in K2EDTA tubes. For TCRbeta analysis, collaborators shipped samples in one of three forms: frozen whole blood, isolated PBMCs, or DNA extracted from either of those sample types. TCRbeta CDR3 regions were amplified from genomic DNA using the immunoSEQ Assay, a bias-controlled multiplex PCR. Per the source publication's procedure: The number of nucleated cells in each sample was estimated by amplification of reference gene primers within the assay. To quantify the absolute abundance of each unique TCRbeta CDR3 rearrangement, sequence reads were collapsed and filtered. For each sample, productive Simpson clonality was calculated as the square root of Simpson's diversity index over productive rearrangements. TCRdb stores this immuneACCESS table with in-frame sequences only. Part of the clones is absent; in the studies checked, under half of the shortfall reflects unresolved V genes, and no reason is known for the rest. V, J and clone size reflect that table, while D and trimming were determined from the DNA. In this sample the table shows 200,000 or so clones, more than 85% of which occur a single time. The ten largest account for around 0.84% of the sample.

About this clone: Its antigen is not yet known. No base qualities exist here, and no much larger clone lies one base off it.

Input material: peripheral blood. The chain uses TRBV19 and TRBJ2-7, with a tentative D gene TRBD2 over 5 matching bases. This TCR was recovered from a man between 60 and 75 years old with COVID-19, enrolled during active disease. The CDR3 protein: CASSPAGPYEQYF. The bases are TGTGCCAGTAGCCCGGCGGGCCCCTACGAGCAGTACTTC.